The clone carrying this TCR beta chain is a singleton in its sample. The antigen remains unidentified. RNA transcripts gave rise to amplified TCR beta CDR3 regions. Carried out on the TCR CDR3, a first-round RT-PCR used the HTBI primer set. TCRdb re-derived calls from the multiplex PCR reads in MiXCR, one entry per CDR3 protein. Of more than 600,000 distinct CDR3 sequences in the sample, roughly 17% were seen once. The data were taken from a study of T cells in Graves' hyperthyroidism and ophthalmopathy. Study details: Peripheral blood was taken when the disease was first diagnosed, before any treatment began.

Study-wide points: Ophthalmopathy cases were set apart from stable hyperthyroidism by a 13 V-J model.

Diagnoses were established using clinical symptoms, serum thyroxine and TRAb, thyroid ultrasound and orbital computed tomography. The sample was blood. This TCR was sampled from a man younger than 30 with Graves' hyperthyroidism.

The CDR3 sequence is CASSYRLAGEGEQYF. The CDR3 region has the DNA TGTGCCAGCAGTTACCGACTAGCGGGAGAAGGCGAGCAGTACTTC. The chain recombines TRBV12-3 or TRBV12-4 with TRBJ2-7, with 12 bases that match TRBD2. The CDR3 spans 15 residues. The junction had 7 bases not matched to a gene; V was cut back by 4 bases and J by 6 bases.